The 31 T cell receptor beta chains presented below share a single source sample, sequenced in a study of vaccination effects on CD4 cells after COVID-19 (dated by TCRdb to between 2021 and 2024). These TCRs' antigens remain unknown. Library method: the immunoSEQ multiplex PCR assay. TCRdb stores this immuneACCESS table with in-frame sequences only. Part of the clones is absent; in the studies checked, under half of the shortfall reflects unresolved V genes, and no reason is known for the rest. A total of some 50,000 clones appear in this sample, about four fifths of them only once. Roughly 16% of the sample lies in the top ten. To identify antigen-specific CD4+ T cell clonotypes by their expansion, the ViraFEST assay first stimulated PBMC with viral peptide pools and then applied TCR sequencing. After less than 13 days of culture, CD4+ T cells were isolated with the EasySep CD4+ T cell isolation kit. Each participant got two doses of an mRNA SARS-CoV-2 vaccine, either BNT162b2 or mRNA-1273.

Sequencing used CD4+ T cells from PBMCs cultured with HCoV-OC43 spike peptides, obtained after COVID-19 vaccination. The sample's cell subset or site label, decoded: HCoV-OC43 spike overlapping peptide pool stimulation. The receptor set was obtained from a human donor who received a COVID-19 vaccine.

The chain couples TRBV3-1 (or the pseudogene TRBV3-2) to TRBJ2-1; 11 positions match TRBD2. The V gene end was trimmed by 3 bases and the J gene end by 0 bases; junction bases not matched to a gene: 1. This CDR3 contains 16 residues. CDR1 is LGHDT and CDR2 is YNNKEL in the germline V gene (reference sequence). In DNA, the CDR3 is TGTGCCAGCAGCCATACTAGCGGGAGCTCCTACAATGAGCAGTTCTTC. This encodes CASSHTSGSSYNEQFF.

J is TRBJ2-7 and V is TRBV27; D gene uncertain. This CDR3 spans 14 amino acids. Germline V gives CDR1 MNHEY, CDR2 SMNVEV (reference sequence). V dropped 4 bases and J dropped 3 bases, with 13 bases sitting between them. This CDR3 is CASSYLVGDYEQYF. The CDR3 DNA reads TGTGCCAGCAGTTACCTAGTGGGCGACTACGAGCAGTACTTC.

This chain joins TRBV3-1 (or the pseudogene TRBV3-2) and TRBJ1-1, with 7 bases fitting TRBD1. The CDR3 is made up of 16 amino acids. Per germline, CDR1 LGHDT and CDR2 YNNKEL (reference sequence). V was pared by 1 base and J by 5 bases, with 10 bases of the junction left unmatched. In nucleotides, the CDR3 is TGTGCCAGCAGCCAAGCACTAAGACAGGGTTTAACTGAAGCTTTCTTT. It translates to CASSQALRQGLTEAFF.

This rearrangement joins TRBV10-1 to TRBJ1-2; D is unresolved. Germline V gene data show CDR1 as WNHNN and CDR2 as SYGVQD (reference sequence). Trimming stripped 5 bases from V and 8 bases from J, with 15 bases between. The CDR3 runs 13 residues. CDR3 sequence: CASSPGRVGGYTF. Here the CDR3 DNA reads TGCGCCAGCAGTCCCGGGAGGGTTGGAGGCTACACCTTC.

The V gene is TRBV4-2, the J gene TRBJ2-7; D is possibly TRBD2 (6 bases). V was trimmed by 1 base and J by 2 bases, leaving 12 bases between them. The CDR3 has 15 amino acids. Germline V CDR1 and CDR2: LGHNA, YNFKEQ. Here the CDR3 reads CASSQAAGLTYEQYF. CDR3 sequence (DNA): TGTGCCAGCAGCCAAGCCGCGGGATTAACCTACGAGCAGTACTTC.

The CDR3 spells CASSLDVGGYTF. The CDR3 DNA follows: TGTGCCAGCAGCTTAGACGTTGGAGGCTACACCTTC. The chain joins TRBV7-9 to TRBJ1-2; D is unclear. Germline V gene data show CDR1 as SEHNR and CDR2 as FQNEAQ (reference sequence). The CDR3 loop spans 12 amino acids. The V and J ends lost 1 base and 8 bases respectively, with 8 bases between them.

This chain connects TRBV11-1 to TRBJ2-1; TRBD2 agrees at 12 bases. CDR1 SGHAT and CDR2 FQDESV come from the germline V gene (reference sequence). After removal of 5 bases from V and 8 bases from J, the junction contained 7 bases not matched to a gene. This CDR3 is 15 amino acids long. The CDR3 here is CASSPRTSGKDEQFF. CDR3 coding DNA: TGTGCCAGCAGCCCCCGGACTAGCGGGAAAGATGAGCAGTTCTTC.

The chain couples TRBV7-2 to TRBJ2-1, with D possibly being TRBD2 (5 bases). Trimming shortened V by 1 base and J by 4 bases, and 11 bases separated the two germline ends. Germline loops: CDR1 SGHTA, CDR2 FQGNSA. CDR3 size: 15 residues. In DNA form, the CDR3 reads TGTGCCAGCAGCTTAGACGGGAACTATTACAATGAGCAGTTCTTC. Protein: CASSLDGNYYNEQFF.

This chain joins TRBV6-2 or TRBV6-3 and TRBJ2-6; tentative D call: TRBD2 (6 bases). The CDR3 has 16 amino acids. V gave up 2 bases and J gave up 2 bases, with 10 bases separating them. Germline V gene lookup returns CDR1 MNHEY and CDR2 SVGEGT. CDR3 DNA sequence: TGTGCCAGCAGTTACCGGAGGAGGGCTGGGGCCAACGTCCTGACTTTC. This sequence encodes CASSYRRRAGANVLTF.

The chain combines TRBV5-1 with TRBJ2-7; D gene unclear. Trimming left V 3 bases short and J 2 bases short, with 9 bases between. Germline values: CDR1 SGHRS, CDR2 YFSETQ. The CDR3 is 13 amino acids. Written as DNA, the CDR3 is TGCGCCAGCAGCTCCCAGCGAGCCTACGAGCAGTACTTC. Amino acid sequence: CASSSQRAYEQYF. The whole variable domain, remainder taken from reference TRBV5-1 and TRBJ2-7, is KAGVTQTPRYLIKTRGQQVTLSCSPISGHRSVSWYQQTPGQGLQFLFEYFSETQRNKGNFPGRFSGRQFSNSRSEMNVSTLELGDSALYLCASSSQRAYEQYFGPGTRLTVT.

The gene calls are TRBV21-1 and TRBJ1-6; TRBD1 is the table's D call, not checked against the DNA. TRBV21-1 is described as a pseudogene. This CDR3 has 18 residues. The CDR3 reads CASSNVRTGQFHNSPLHF. The DNA of the CDR3 is TGTGCCAGCAGCAACGTAAGGACAGGGCAGTTTCATAATTCACCCCTCCACTTT.

This chain links TRBV11-2 with TRBJ2-7, with 12 bases aligning to TRBD2. Germline V lookup: CDR1 SGHAT, CDR2 FQNNGV. J was trimmed by 6 bases and V by 3 bases; bases with no gene match: 12. This CDR3 has 17 amino acids. This CDR3 is CASSFTSGGLAGSEQYF. CDR3 bases: TGTGCCAGCAGCTTTACCTCTGGGGGACTAGCGGGTTCCGAGCAGTACTTC. Together with reference TRBV11-2 and TRBJ2-7, the CDR3 gives the full variable domain: EAGVAQSPRYKIIEKRQSVAFWCNPISGHATLYWYQQILGQGPKLLIQFQNNGVVDDSQLPKDRFSAERLKGVDSTLKIQPAKLEDSAVYLCASSFTSGGLAGSEQYFGPGTRLTVT.

This chain joins TRBV5-1 and TRBJ1-3, with 9 bases lining up with TRBD1. This CDR3 is 17 amino acids long. Trimming removed 0 bases from V and 1 base from J; junction bases left unmatched: 5. The germline gives CDR1 SGHRS, CDR2 YFSETQ. The CDR3 bases are TGCGCCAGCAGCTTGGGGGACAGGGTGTTTTCTGGAAACACCATATATTTT. It encodes CASSLGDRVFSGNTIYF.

V gene TRBV6-1 combines with J gene TRBJ2-6; no definite D call. Per the germline V gene, CDR1 is MNHNS and CDR2 is SASEGT. V was clipped by 3 bases and J by 0 bases, with 9 bases between them. The CDR3 contains 16 residues. The CDR3 loop reads CASSENSYSGANVLTF. CDR3 DNA: TGTGCCAGCAGTGAGAACAGCTACTCTGGGGCCAACGTCCTGACTTTC.

The sample holds a few counts of this clone. The chain couples TRBV19 to TRBJ2-3; 12 bases match TRBD2. The CDR3 has 17 amino acids. Germline CDR1 is LNHDA and CDR2 is SQIVND (reference sequence). The junction had 10 bases not matched to a gene; V was cut back by 5 bases and J by 4 bases. CDR3 sequence (DNA): TGTGCCAGTAGTGCCTTCGGACTAGCGGGAAGCGCAGATACGCAGTATTTT. Protein product: CASSAFGLAGSADTQYF.

The chain couples TRBV7-6 to TRBJ2-3; maybe TRBD2 (6 bases). V lost 2 bases to trimming and J lost 4 bases, with 13 bases between them. This CDR3 comprises 15 residues. Germline lookup yields CDR1 SGHVS and CDR2 FNYEAQ. This CDR3 reads CASSLQADYSDTQYF. The CDR3 nucleotides read TGTGCCAGCAGCTTACAGGCGGACTATTCAGATACGCAGTATTTT.

A few counts support this clone. The genes are TRBV9 and TRBJ1-2; D unclear. Germline lookup yields CDR1 SGDLS and CDR2 YYNGEE. V was pared by 1 base and J by 6 bases, with 13 bases between. This CDR3 has 14 amino acids. The CDR3 DNA reads TGTGCCAGCAGCGTAACGAGAGGTATTCATGGCTACACCTTC. Translation: CASSVTRGIHGYTF.

The chain recombines TRBV6-5 with TRBJ1-2; weak D call: TRBD1 (6 bases). Germline loops: CDR1 MNHEY, CDR2 SVGAGI. The CDR3 length is 14 residues. The V end lost 6 bases, the J end lost 7 bases, and 18 bases lay between the germline ends. CDR3 loop: CASRPGSGAIGYTF. In nucleotides, the CDR3 is TGTGCCAGCAGGCCGGGGTCGGGGGCTATTGGCTACACCTTC.

This clone has only one observation. V usage is TRBV5-5 and J usage is TRBJ2-2; tentative D call: TRBD2 (5 bases). Germline V gene data show CDR1 as SGHKS and CDR2 as YYEKEE (reference sequence). The ends were cut back, 4 bases at V and 4 bases at J, with 11 bases in the middle. The CDR3 is 14 residues long. DNA of the CDR3: TGTGCCAGCAGCCTAGACGGACTCACCGGGGAGCTGTTTTTT. Amino acids: CASSLDGLTGELFF.

This clone appeared a few times. The chain carries TRBV3-1 (or the pseudogene TRBV3-2) and TRBJ1-2; D unclear. Trimming removed 1 base at V and 8 bases at J, with 14 bases between. This CDR3 is built from 14 residues. The germline gives CDR1 LGHDT, CDR2 YNNKEL (reference sequence). CDR3 DNA: TGTGCCAGCAGCCAAGGACGGATGAAAACCGGCTACACCTTC. It codes for CASSQGRMKTGYTF.

The CDR3 DNA is TGTGCCAGCCTCGAGGGGAGCAATAACTATGGCTACACCTTC. Translated: CASLEGSNNYGYTF. The gene calls are TRBV28 and TRBJ1-2; weak D call: TRBD1 (5 bases). CDR1 is MDHEN and CDR2 is SYDVKM in the germline V gene. Trimming cost V 8 bases and J 1 base, with 14 bases left between them. CDR3 size: 14 residues.

In this sample, this clone turned up a few times. This chain links TRBV3-1 (or the pseudogene TRBV3-2) with TRBJ1-6, with TRBD1 as a possible D gene (5 bases). V dropped 3 bases and J dropped 16 bases, with 13 bases sitting between them. Per germline, CDR1 LGHDT and CDR2 YNNKEL (reference sequence). CDR3 size: 12 residues. As DNA, the CDR3 is TGTGCCAGCAGCCAGGTAGACAGTTTACTCCACTTT. Translation: CASSQVDSLLHF.

This chain joins TRBV11-2 and TRBJ2-1; 7 nucleotides agree with TRBD2. The germline V gene has CDR1 SGHAT and CDR2 FQNNGV. This CDR3 has 18 amino acids. Trimming removed 1 base from V and 4 bases from J; junction bases left unmatched: 13. CDR3 sequence (DNA): TGTGCCAGCAGCTTAGGAAAAAATAGCCTAGCGGTTTACAATGAGCAGTTCTTC. As protein: CASSLGKNSLAVYNEQFF.

The chain joins TRBV19 to TRBJ1-3, with D maybe TRBD1 (6 bases). Trimming removed 5 bases at V and 0 bases at J, with 11 bases between. The germline gives CDR1 LNHDA, CDR2 SQIVND (reference sequence). The CDR3 consists of 15 residues. CDR3 DNA: TGTGCCAGTAGTGACATACAGGGCTCTGGAAACACCATATATTTT. Amino acid sequence: CASSDIQGSGNTIYF.

The chain couples TRBV19 to TRBJ1-1; 7 bases are shared with TRBD1. The V gene end was trimmed by 1 base and the J gene end by 7 bases; junction bases not matched to a gene: 15. The germline gives CDR1 LNHDA, CDR2 SQIVND (reference sequence). CDR3 length equals 17 residues. The CDR3 protein is CASSIAAYRGKGGEAFF. CDR3 DNA sequence: TGTGCCAGTAGTATAGCGGCTTACAGGGGAAAAGGGGGTGAAGCTTTCTTT.

The sample holds a few counts of this clone. The rearrangement joins TRBV3-1 (or the pseudogene TRBV3-2) to TRBJ1-3; D gene uncertain. Germline CDR1 and CDR2: LGHDT and YNNKEL (reference sequence). The CDR3 totals 17 residues. Trimming pared 6 bases from V and 0 bases from J, leaving 18 bases between. CDR3 nucleotides: TGTGCCAGCAGTGGTATTGGCGGAATCCTCTCTGGAAACACCATATATTTT. Its translation: CASSGIGGILSGNTIYF.

The V call is TRBV27, the J call TRBJ2-6; D is undetermined. The CDR3 totals 13 residues. Between the trimmed V and J ends, which lost 6 bases and 4 bases, there was a span of 7 bases. Germline CDR1 and CDR2: MNHEY and SMNVEV (reference sequence). CDR3 nucleotides: TGTGCCAGCAGGAAAAGCGGGGCCAACGTCCTGACTTTC. Translation gives CASRKSGANVLTF.

In DNA, the CDR3 is TGTGCCAGCAGCAGTACCGGGACTGAGGTGGCAGATACGCAGTATTTT. Its translation is CASSSTGTEVADTQYF. V gene TRBV5-4 combines with J gene TRBJ2-3; perhaps TRBD2 as D (6 bases). The CDR3 covers 16 residues. Trimming pared 4 bases from V and 4 bases from J, leaving 19 bases between. Germline CDR1 and CDR2: SGHNT and YYREEE (reference sequence).

This sequence joins TRBV4-1 and TRBJ1-5, with TRBD1 matching over 8 bases. CDR1 is MGHRA and CDR2 is YSYEKL in the germline V gene. The CDR3 length is 14 residues. V lost 5 bases and J lost 4; bases outside the gene matches: 4. CDR3 sequence (DNA): TGCGCCAGCAGCTTAGACAGGGGTAATCAGCCCCAGCATTTT. Its translation: CASSLDRGNQPQHF.

This sequence joins TRBV24-1 and TRBJ1-2, with no clear D. CDR1 KGHDR and CDR2 SFDVKD come from the germline V gene. Trimming took off 3 bases at V and 5 bases at J, with 12 bases between the two ends. The CDR3 is 14 amino acids. Here the CDR3 DNA reads TGTGCCACCAGTGATACTCCGGACGGGTATGGCTACACCTTC. It encodes CATSDTPDGYGYTF.

Only one count was recorded for this clone. The chain has TRBV3-1 (or the pseudogene TRBV3-2) and TRBJ1-1; D is unclear. Germline CDR1 and CDR2: LGHDT and YNNKEL (reference sequence). This CDR3 has 12 residues. Trimming shortened V by 5 bases and J by 7 bases, and 11 bases separated the two germline ends. The CDR3 here is CASSIHNIEAFF. The CDR3 DNA reads as TGTGCCAGCAGCATACACAATATTGAAGCTTTCTTT.